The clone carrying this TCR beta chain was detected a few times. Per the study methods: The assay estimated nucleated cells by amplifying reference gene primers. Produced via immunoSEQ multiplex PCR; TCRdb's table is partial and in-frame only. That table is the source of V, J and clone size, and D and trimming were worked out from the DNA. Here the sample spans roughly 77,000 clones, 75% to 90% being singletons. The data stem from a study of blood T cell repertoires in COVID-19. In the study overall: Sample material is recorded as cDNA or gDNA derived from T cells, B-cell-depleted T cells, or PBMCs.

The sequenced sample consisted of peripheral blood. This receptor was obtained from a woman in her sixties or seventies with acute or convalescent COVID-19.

CDR3 amino acids: CATSRDLRSRDRGRFNEQFF. In DNA form, the CDR3 reads TGTGCCACCAGCAGAGATTTGAGGTCTAGGGACAGGGGTAGGTTCAATGAGCAGTTCTTC. V and J are TRBV15 and TRBJ2-1, with 10 positions matching TRBD1. The CDR3 extends over 20 amino acids. Trimming removed 0 bases from V and 6 bases from J; junction bases left unmatched: 17. Looked up from germline, CDR1 is LNHNV and CDR2 is YYDKDF (reference sequence).